This T cell receptor (beta chain) is drawn from a study of radiotherapy plus CTLA-4 blockade in lung cancer. Background on the study: Patients showed objective responses in about 18% of cases and disease control in under 40%. General study results and limits: Interferon-beta, together with early blood T cell clone dynamics, reportedly best predicted response. Radiotherapy plus ipilimumab was followed by expansion in blood of tumor-derived TCR clones.

This table comes from immunoSEQ multiplex PCR, and its TCRdb copy is limited to in-frame clones, with some not included. The table has tens of thousands of clones, 81% seen once. V lost 2 bases, J lost 3 bases, and 14 bases lay in between. CDR1 is MGHRA and CDR2 is YSYEKL in the germline V gene. The CDR3 runs to 15 residues. Points on this clone: Its target is not known.

Sequencing used peripheral blood, obtained from a patient treated with radiotherapy plus ipilimumab. This receptor was taken from a human donor with non-small cell lung cancer that progressed on radiotherapy plus ipilimumab. The chain links TRBV4-1 to TRBJ2-7, with D possibly TRBD1 on 5 matching bases. DNA of the CDR3: TGCGCCAGCAGCCAAAAGGACATTTCGGACTACGAGCAGTACTTC. Its translation: CASSQKDISDYEQYF.